The 5 T cell receptor beta chains in this list originate from one sample, sequenced in a study of cytomegalovirus exposure and HLA in healthy donors (dated by TCRdb to 2016 to 2017). Receptor libraries were prepared by the immunoSEQ multiplex PCR assay. For the multiplex PCR, a mixture combining 60 forward primers for TCR Vbeta segments and 13 reverse primers for TCR Jbeta segments was used. TCRdb carries this immuneACCESS record with in-frame sequences only. Its versions omit some clonotypes, under half of them owing to an unresolved V gene in the studies checked, with the rest unexplained. Here the sample has 130,000 to 150,000 clones; 55% to 80% occur a single time. Under 15% of the sample rests with the top ten. The sample consisted of PBMCs. These receptors came from a human donor in good health.

The chain has TRBV7-2 and TRBJ2-7, with TRBD1 identical over 7 bases. The CDR3 spans 14 residues. In germline, CDR1 is SGHTA, CDR2 FQGNSA. After removal of 5 bases from V and 2 bases from J, the junction contained 6 bases not matched to a gene. CDR3 DNA: TGTGCCAGCAGCCCCCGGGACAGAGCCTACGAGCAGTACTTC. Its protein is CASSPRDRAYEQYF.

With respect to this clone: Germline and junction disagree at one end, which may indicate a read error. The chain combines TRBV7-9 with TRBJ1-2, with unresolved D. Germline V gene sequence: CDR1 SEHNR, CDR2 FQNEAQ (reference sequence). The CDR3 runs 17 residues. In nucleotides, the CDR3 is TGTTCCAGCAGCTCCGGGAACTGGGTGGTGATCCCGTATGGCTACACCTTC. The encoded protein is CSSSSGNWVVIPYGYTF.

V usage is TRBV7-9 and J usage is TRBJ2-3; 11 bases align to TRBD1. CDR1 and CDR2 (germline): SEHNR, FQNEAQ (reference sequence). V was clipped by 5 bases and J by 4 bases; unmatched bases: 5. The CDR3 is made up of 15 amino acids. This chain's CDR3 is CASSPGQGASDTQYF. The CDR3 coding sequence is TGTGCCAGCAGCCCCGGACAGGGGGCTTCAGATACGCAGTATTTT.

As concerns this clone: Other DNA sequences of this sample code for an identical CDR3. The chain employs TRBV6-5 and TRBJ1-2; TRBD1 agrees at 8 bases. CDR1 is MNHEY, CDR2 SVGAGI, per germline. Trimming at V came to 2 bases and at J to 0 bases, leaving 5 bases not matched to a gene. The length of the CDR3 is 16 residues. The CDR3 sequence: CASSYGTGEANYGYTF. The CDR3 DNA is TGTGCCAGCAGTTACGGGACAGGCGAAGCTAACTATGGCTACACCTTC.

In its sample, this clone was seen once. The gene calls are TRBV11-3 and TRBJ2-7; 8 nucleotides align to TRBD2. Germline V gene lookup returns CDR1 SGHNT and CDR2 YENEEA. This CDR3 comprises 15 residues. V was pared by 0 bases and J by 0 bases, with 1 base of the junction left unmatched. CDR3 sequence: CASSLETSVSYEQYF. In nucleotides, the CDR3 is TGTGCCAGCAGCTTAGAGACTAGCGTCTCCTACGAGCAGTACTTC.